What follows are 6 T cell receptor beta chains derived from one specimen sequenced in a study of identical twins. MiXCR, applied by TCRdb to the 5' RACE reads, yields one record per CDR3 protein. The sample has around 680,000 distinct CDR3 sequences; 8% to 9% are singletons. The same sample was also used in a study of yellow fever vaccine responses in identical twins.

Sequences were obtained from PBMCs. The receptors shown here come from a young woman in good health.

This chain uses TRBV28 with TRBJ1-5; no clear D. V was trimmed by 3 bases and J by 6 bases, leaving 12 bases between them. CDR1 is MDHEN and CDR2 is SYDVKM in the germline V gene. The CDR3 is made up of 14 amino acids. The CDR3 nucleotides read TGTGCCAGCAGTTTTTCGAGGCGGGTTCAGCCCCAGCATTTT. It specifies CASSFSRRVQPQHF.

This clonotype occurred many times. CDR3 DNA sequence: TGTGCCAGCACGCAAATCGTCGGGACAGGGTTATATTTT. Translating it yields CASTQIVGTGLYF. The chain couples TRBV7-9 to TRBJ1-3; 9 bases map to TRBD1. Germline-derived CDR1 and CDR2 are SEHNR and FQNEAQ (reference sequence). Trimming cost V 7 bases and J 14 bases; bases outside gene matches: 12. The CDR3 loop spans 13 amino acids.

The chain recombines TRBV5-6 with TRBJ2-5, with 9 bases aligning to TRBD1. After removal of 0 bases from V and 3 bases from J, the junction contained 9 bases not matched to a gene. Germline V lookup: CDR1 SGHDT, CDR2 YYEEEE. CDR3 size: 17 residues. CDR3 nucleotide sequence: TGTGCCAGCAGCTTGGTCCGGGACAGGGTCTTGGAAGAGACCCAGTACTTC. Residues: CASSLVRDRVLEETQYF.

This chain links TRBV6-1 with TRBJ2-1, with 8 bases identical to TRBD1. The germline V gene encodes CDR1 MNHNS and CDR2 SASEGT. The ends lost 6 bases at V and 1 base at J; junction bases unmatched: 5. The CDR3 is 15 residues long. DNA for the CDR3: TGTGCCAGCAGAGACGACAGGGGATCCTACAATGAGCAGTTCTTC. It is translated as CASRDDRGSYNEQFF.

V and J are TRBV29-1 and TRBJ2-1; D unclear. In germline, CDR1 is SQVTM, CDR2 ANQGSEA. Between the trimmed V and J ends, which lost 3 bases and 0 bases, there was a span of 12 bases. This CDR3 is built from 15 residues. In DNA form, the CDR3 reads TGCAGCGTTGACTGGGCCGCTAGCTCCTACAATGAGCAGTTCTTC. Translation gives CSVDWAASSYNEQFF.

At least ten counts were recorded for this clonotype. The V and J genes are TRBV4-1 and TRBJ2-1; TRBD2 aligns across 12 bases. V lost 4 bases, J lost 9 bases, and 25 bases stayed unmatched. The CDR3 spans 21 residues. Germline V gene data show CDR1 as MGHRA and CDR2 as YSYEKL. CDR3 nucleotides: TGCGCCAGCAGCCTGGTTGATCCGACTAGCGGGAGAGACAGCTCGCGGATTGAGCAGTTCTTC. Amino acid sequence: CASSLVDPTSGRDSSRIEQFF.